Below are 19 T cell receptor beta chains sequenced from a single sample in a study of PD-1 blockade in classical Hodgkin lymphoma. The assay was immunoSEQ multiplex PCR, and TCRdb's table has in-frame clones only and misses some. The data hold tens of thousands of clones, with 65% to 90% observed a single time. Time point noted: cycle 4 day 1 (C4D1), after more than five weeks of nivolumab. Following autologous stem cell transplantation, relapse occurred in every patient, and exposure to brentuximab vedotin varied. From thawed PBMCs, CD4+ T cells were purified using magnetic negative selection. The material sequenced was CD4+ T cells from blood, taken before the fourth cycle of nivolumab. The receptors come from a human donor with classical Hodgkin lymphoma.

J is TRBJ2-7 and V is TRBV5-4; TRBD2 aligns across 15 bases. This CDR3 is built from 17 residues. Germline V gene lookup returns CDR1 SGHNT and CDR2 YYREEE (reference sequence). V dropped 2 bases and J dropped 3; count of bases not matched to a gene: 6. The CDR3 sequence is CASSFGTSGGRYYEQYF. For the CDR3, the DNA is TGTGCCAGCAGCTTCGGGACTAGCGGGGGGCGCTACTACGAGCAGTACTTC.

The chain employs TRBV5-1 and TRBJ2-1, with D perhaps TRBD1 or TRBD2 (5 bases each). The germline CDR1 and CDR2 sequences are SGHRS and YFSETQ. V was clipped by 0 bases and J by 6 bases, with 13 bases between them. This CDR3 spans 15 amino acids. The CDR3 here is CASSLVAGSFNEQFF. CDR3 bases: TGCGCCAGCAGCTTGGTGGCAGGGAGTTTCAATGAGCAGTTCTTC.

This sequence joins TRBV4-1 and TRBJ1-1; the match to TRBD1 covers 7 bases. The CDR3 totals 18 residues. V was clipped by 0 bases and J by 0 bases; unmatched bases: 10. The germline V gene encodes CDR1 MGHRA and CDR2 YSYEKL. CDR3 nucleotide sequence: TGCGCCAGCAGCCAAGAATGGGGGCAGGGGGGAATGAACACTGAAGCTTTCTTT. Protein sequence: CASSQEWGQGGMNTEAFF.

CDR3 bases: TGTGCCAGCAGCTCGGGAGAGACCTACGAGCAGTACTTC. Translating it yields CASSSGETYEQYF. This chain joins TRBV11-3 and TRBJ2-7; possibly TRBD2 for D (6 bases). V lost 4 bases and J 2 bases, leaving 9 bases between the germline ends. CDR3 length: 13 residues. Per germline, CDR1 SGHNT and CDR2 YENEEA.

The V and J genes are TRBV6-6 and TRBJ1-4; unclear D gene. Germline V CDR1 and CDR2: MNHNY, SVGAGI (reference sequence). The CDR3 sequence is 14 residues long. With 5 bases removed from V and 3 bases from J, the gap between germline ends came to 10 bases. For the CDR3, the DNA is TGTGCCAGCAGTCTCGGCAGCCCTAATGAAAAACTGTTTTTT. As protein: CASSLGSPNEKLFF.

The rearrangement uses TRBV7-2 and TRBJ2-7, with a possible D match to TRBD1 (5 bases). Trimming removed 5 bases from V and 6 bases from J, with 20 bases in between. The CDR3 runs 15 residues. The germline gives CDR1 SGHTA, CDR2 FQGNSA. In DNA, the CDR3 is TGTGCCAGCAGCCCCCAGTGGGGCTCCGAAGGCGAGCAGTACTTC. It codes for CASSPQWGSEGEQYF.

This chain links TRBV6-5 with TRBJ2-7; D ambiguous. CDR1 is MNHEY and CDR2 is SVGAGI in the germline V gene. V was clipped by 0 bases and J by 4 bases, with 16 bases between them. This CDR3 is 16 amino acids long. CDR3 protein: CASSYSDPELYYEQYF. CDR3 nucleotide sequence: TGTGCCAGCAGTTACTCGGACCCTGAACTGTATTACGAGCAGTACTTC.

CDR3 in amino acids: CASSRDNLNYGYTF. CDR3 nucleotides: TGTGCCAGCAGTAGGGACAATCTGAACTATGGCTACACCTTC. V usage is TRBV6-5 and J usage is TRBJ1-2, with D maybe TRBD1 (6 bases). The CDR3 has 14 residues. With 5 bases removed from V and 2 bases from J, the gap between germline ends came to 12 bases. The germline gives CDR1 MNHEY, CDR2 SVGAGI.

The chain uses TRBV6-5 and TRBJ2-7; a weak D match, TRBD1 (6 bases). The CDR3 is 13 amino acids. Deletions cut 5 bases from V and 5 bases from J, with 13 bases between. CDR1 is MNHEY, CDR2 SVGAGI, per germline. Here the CDR3 DNA reads TGTGCCAGCAGTAACTACAGGGCCCACGAGCAGTACTTC. This encodes CASSNYRAHEQYF.

J is TRBJ2-3 and V is TRBV7-6; 13 positions agree with TRBD2. V was pared by 5 bases and J by 6 bases, with 8 bases of the junction left unmatched. Per the germline V gene, CDR1 is SGHVS and CDR2 is FNYEAQ. The CDR3 spans 16 residues. The CDR3 region has the DNA TGTGCCAGCAGCCTGTCGACTAGCGGGGGGTTGGATACGCAGTATTTT. This encodes CASSLSTSGGLDTQYF.

Only a few counts were recorded for this clone. The CDR3 bases are TGTGCCACCTCGCCGGGACAGTTCTTGGAGCAGTACTTC. This encodes CATSPGQFLEQYF. The chain joins TRBV10-3 to TRBJ2-7; TRBD1 aligns across 7 bases. After removal of 10 bases from V and 7 bases from J, the junction contained 13 bases not matched to a gene. The CDR3 totals 13 residues. Germline values: CDR1 ENHRY, CDR2 SYGVKD.

V is TRBV9 and J is TRBJ2-5, with D possibly matching TRBD1 (6 bases). The CDR3 spans 15 residues. Germline assignment: CDR1 SGDLS and CDR2 YYNGEE. The V end was cut by 3 bases, the J end by 0 bases, with 12 bases between. CDR3 loop: CASSAGRTDQETQYF. Written as DNA, the CDR3 is TGTGCCAGCAGCGCCGGAAGGACAGACCAAGAGACCCAGTACTTC.

The chain is built from TRBV11-3 and TRBJ2-7; TRBD1 agrees at 8 bases. Germline V lookup: CDR1 SGHNT, CDR2 YENEEA. The CDR3 has 14 residues. J gave up 4 bases and V 4 bases, and 6 bases lay outside the gene matches. The CDR3 sequence: CASSSRQGAYEQYF. CDR3 bases: TGTGCCAGCAGCTCCCGGCAGGGGGCTTACGAGCAGTACTTC.

The chain is built from TRBV2 and TRBJ1-5; TRBD1 might be the D (6 bases). Germline V lookup: CDR1 SNHLY, CDR2 FYNNEI. The CDR3 is 14 amino acids. V lost 4 bases and J lost 5, with 12 bases in between. This CDR3 reads CASSGQASYQPQHF. The CDR3, as DNA: TGTGCCAGCAGTGGACAGGCTTCCTATCAGCCCCAGCATTTT.

The rearrangement links TRBV28 to TRBJ1-4, with 9 nucleotides matching TRBD1. The CDR3 is made up of 15 amino acids. Trimming at V came to 6 bases and at J to 6 bases, leaving 8 bases not matched to a gene. Germline V gene sequence: CDR1 MDHEN, CDR2 SYDVKM. The CDR3 here is CASSSPQGAYEKLFF. CDR3 in DNA: TGTGCCAGCAGCTCCCCACAGGGGGCCTATGAAAAACTGTTTTTT.

The rearrangement uses TRBV5-1 and TRBJ1-3, with D tentatively TRBD1 (6 bases). Between the trimmed V and J ends, which lost 0 bases and 2 bases, there was a span of 12 bases. This CDR3 is built from 16 residues. Germline V lookup: CDR1 SGHRS, CDR2 YFSETQ. The CDR3 here is CASSLGEQGTGNTIYF. The CDR3 bases are TGCGCCAGCAGCTTGGGGGAACAGGGAACTGGAAACACCATATATTTT.

J is TRBJ2-7 and V is TRBV5-1; D is possibly TRBD2 (6 bases). V lost 0 bases and J 7 bases, leaving 17 bases between the germline ends. CDR3 length: 15 amino acids. Germline CDR1 and CDR2: SGHRS and YFSETQ. This CDR3 is CASSLGGEPSGEQYF. In DNA form, the CDR3 reads TGCGCCAGCAGCTTGGGCGGGGAACCTTCGGGAGAGCAGTACTTC. Looking up the rest from reference TRBV5-1 and TRBJ2-7 gives the full variable domain: KAGVTQTPRYLIKTRGQQVTLSCSPISGHRSVSWYQQTPGQGLQFLFEYFSETQRNKGNFPGRFSGRQFSNSRSEMNVSTLELGDSALYLCASSLGGEPSGEQYFGPGTRLTVT.

The CDR3 spells CASSVGIGTGSSPLHF. The CDR3 DNA is TGTGCCAGCAGCGTTGGAATCGGGACAGGGAGTTCACCCCTCCACTTT. V and J are TRBV9 and TRBJ1-6, with 9 bases that match TRBD1. V trimming: 2 bases; J trimming: 9 bases; junction bases outside the gene matches: 9. The germline CDR1 and CDR2 sequences are SGDLS and YYNGEE. The CDR3 is made up of 16 amino acids.

V is TRBV18 and J is TRBJ2-5; the D gene could be TRBD1 or TRBD2 (6 bases each). The V and J ends lost 5 bases and 5 bases respectively, with 12 bases between them. The length of the CDR3 is 13 residues. Germline CDR1 KGHSH, CDR2 LQKENI. CDR3 sequence (DNA): TGTGCCAGCTCAGGAGGGGGTCGGGAGACCCAGTACTTC. This codes for CASSGGGRETQYF.